The clone carrying this T cell receptor beta chain was detected only once. Antigen specificity is unknown. The data were taken from a study of cytomegalovirus exposure and HLA in healthy donors. V was pared by 1 base and J by 0 bases, with 5 bases of the junction left unmatched. This CDR3 region has 16 residues. The V gene's germline CDR1 is SGHRS and CDR2 YFSETQ. Points from the study as a whole: The authors listed about 170 TCR beta chains as cytomegalovirus-associated.

The repertoire was sequenced with immunoSEQ multiplex PCR; TCRdb's copy has only in-frame clones and lacks some. The table lists about 58,000 clones, 90% of them singletons. The TCR comes from a man in his late teens or twenties in good health and CMV-seronegative. The rearrangement joins TRBV5-1 to TRBJ1-1, with 8 bases that match TRBD1. Sample: PBMCs. CDR3 nucleotide sequence: TGCGCCAGCAGCTTGCAAACGGGACAGGTGAACACTGAAGCTTTCTTT. This gives the protein CASSLQTGQVNTEAFF.